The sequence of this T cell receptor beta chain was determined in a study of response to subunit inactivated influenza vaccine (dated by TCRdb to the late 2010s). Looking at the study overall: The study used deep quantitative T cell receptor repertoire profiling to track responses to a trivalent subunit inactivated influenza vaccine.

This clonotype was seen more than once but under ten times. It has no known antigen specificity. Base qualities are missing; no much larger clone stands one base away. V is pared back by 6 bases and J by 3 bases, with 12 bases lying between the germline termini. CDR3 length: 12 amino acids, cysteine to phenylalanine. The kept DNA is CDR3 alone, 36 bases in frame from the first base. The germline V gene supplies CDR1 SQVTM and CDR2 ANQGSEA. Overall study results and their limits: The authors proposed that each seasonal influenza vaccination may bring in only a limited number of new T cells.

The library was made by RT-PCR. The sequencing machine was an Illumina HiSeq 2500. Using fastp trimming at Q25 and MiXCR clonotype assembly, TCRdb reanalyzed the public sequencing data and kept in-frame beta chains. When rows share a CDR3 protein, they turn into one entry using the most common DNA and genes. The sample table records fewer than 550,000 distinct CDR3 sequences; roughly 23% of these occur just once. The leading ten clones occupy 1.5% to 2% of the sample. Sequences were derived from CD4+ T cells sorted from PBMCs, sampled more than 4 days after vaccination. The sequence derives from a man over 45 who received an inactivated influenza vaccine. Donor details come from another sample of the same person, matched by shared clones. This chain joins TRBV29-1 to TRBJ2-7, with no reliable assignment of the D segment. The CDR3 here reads CSVRTDLYEQYF. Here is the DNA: TGCAGCGTGCGGACGGACCTCTACGAGCAGTACTTC.